The source of this T cell receptor beta chain is a study of blood T cells in healthy people across ages. To note about this clonotype: What it recognizes is unknown.

V was pared by 0 bases and J by 0 bases, with 14 bases between. CDR1 and CDR2 from the germline V gene are MNHEY and SVGAGI. The CDR3 sequence is 17 residues long. Around 9 milliliters of peripheral blood were drawn from each donor into EDTA-treated tubes. Isolation of PBMCs gave at least 7 million cells per sample. A second 7 to 11 cycle PCR used barcoded and J-beta primers. TCRdb reprocessed the 5' RACE reads with MiXCR, giving one entry per CDR3 protein. The profile shows 1.5 million to 2 million distinct CDR3 sequences, roughly 27% of them singletons. General observations from the study: In older individuals, TCR beta diversity per million T cells was lower, falling roughly linearly with age. Strong correlation existed between TCR beta diversity and naive T cell percentage.

Sequencing was done on a sample of blood. The receptor's source is a young woman in good health. The J gene is TRBJ1-2, the V gene TRBV6-5; D remains ambiguous. CDR3 region: CASSYSWADRSNYGYTF. For the CDR3, the DNA is TGTGCCAGCAGTTACTCATGGGCAGACCGGTCTAACTATGGCTACACCTTC.